This TCR beta chain was recorded in a study of T cell responses to AZD1222 COVID-19 vaccine. Background on the study: The analysis combined second doses at about 4 or about 12 weeks.

Study observations and caveats: White British donors predominated, females outnumbered males, and clonal diversity was possibly underestimated.

The CDR3 runs 16 residues. CDR1 and CDR2 from the germline V gene are LNHNV and YYDKDF (reference sequence). Trimming cost V 1 base and J 4 bases; bases outside gene matches: 7. Using immunoSEQ multiplex PCR, the repertoire was profiled, and TCRdb retains in-frame clones only, with some absent. Of about 140,000 clones listed, about nine tenths were seen once; the top ten hold 1.5% to 2%. Comments on this clone: No antigen is known for it.

V and J are TRBV15 and TRBJ2-1; 7 nucleotides align to TRBD2. The receptor was derived from an adult in good health. The sequenced sample was peripheral blood, obtained on day 0 of AZD1222 vaccination. The CDR3 DNA reads TGTGCCACCAGCAGAGCATTCGGTAGCGGGTACAATGAGCAGTTCTTC. It specifies CATSRAFGSGYNEQFF.